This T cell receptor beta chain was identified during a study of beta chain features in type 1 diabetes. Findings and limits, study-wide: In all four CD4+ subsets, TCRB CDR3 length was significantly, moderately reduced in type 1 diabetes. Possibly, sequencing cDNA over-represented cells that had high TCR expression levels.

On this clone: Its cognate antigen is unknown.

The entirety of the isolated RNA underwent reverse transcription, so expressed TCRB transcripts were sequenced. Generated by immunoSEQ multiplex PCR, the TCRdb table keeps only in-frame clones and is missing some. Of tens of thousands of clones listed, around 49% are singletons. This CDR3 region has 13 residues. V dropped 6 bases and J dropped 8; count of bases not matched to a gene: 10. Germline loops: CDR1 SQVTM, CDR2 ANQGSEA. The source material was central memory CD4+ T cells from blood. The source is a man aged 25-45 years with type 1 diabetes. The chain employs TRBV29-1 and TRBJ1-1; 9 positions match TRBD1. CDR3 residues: CSVAYRGLGEAFF. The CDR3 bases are TGCAGCGTCGCATACAGGGGGCTCGGGGAAGCTTTCTTT.